What follows are 8 T cell receptor beta chains derived from one specimen sequenced in a study of cytomegalovirus exposure and HLA in healthy donors. The PCR ran on 60 Vbeta and 13 Jbeta primers. Method: immunoSEQ multiplex PCR; TCRdb's copy keeps in-frame clones and lacks some. The sample yields some 48,000 clones, of which the top ten take up 6.1%. Sequencing was performed on PBMCs. Source of these receptors: a male donor in good health and CMV-seropositive.

CDR3 DNA sequence: TGTGCCAGCAGTCTAGCGGGGGGGCAAACCGGAGGAGAGACCCAGTACTTC. It is translated as CASSLAGGQTGGETQYF. V is TRBV11-2 and J is TRBJ2-5; 12 positions agree with TRBD2. Germline V gene lookup returns CDR1 SGHAT and CDR2 FQNNGV. This CDR3 is built from 17 residues. V was pared by 6 bases and J by 4 bases, with 12 bases of the junction left unmatched.

The rearrangement uses TRBV7-9 and TRBJ2-1; 8 positions agree with TRBD1. The CDR3 covers 15 residues. Germline-derived CDR1 and CDR2 are SEHNR and FQNEAQ (reference sequence). Unmatched junction bases numbered 7, after V lost 6 bases and J lost 3 bases. The CDR3 sequence is CASRPPGGGYNEQFF. The CDR3 region has the DNA TGTGCCAGCAGACCTCCAGGGGGCGGCTACAATGAGCAGTTCTTC.

The V call is TRBV5-1, the J call TRBJ2-3, with D tentatively TRBD2 (6 bases). There are 15 residues in the CDR3. Germline lookup yields CDR1 SGHRS and CDR2 YFSETQ. V lost 5 bases and J lost 6, with 19 bases in between. The CDR3: CASSYRSEGTDTQYF. The CDR3 DNA follows: TGCGCCAGCAGTTACCGTTCGGAGGGGACGGATACGCAGTATTTT.

The gene calls are TRBV16 and TRBJ1-3, with D possibly TRBD1 on 5 matching bases. V shed 1 base and J shed 2 bases, with 15 bases lying between them. Looked up from germline, CDR1 is KGHSY and CDR2 is FQNENV. The CDR3 contains 17 residues. CDR3 sequence (DNA): TGTGCCAGCAGCCAATTTGAATCAGGGTCCCCTGGAAACACCATATATTTT. Its protein is CASSQFESGSPGNTIYF.

Points on this clone: At one end, the junction sequence differs from germline, possibly due to a read error. The V gene is TRBV7-3, the J gene TRBJ1-1; TRBD1 agrees at 7 bases. The CDR3 length is 12 residues. Germline V gene sequence: CDR1 SGHTA, CDR2 FQGTGA. Written as DNA, the CDR3 is TGTGCCAGCAGCCAAAACCGGGACAGTCGGTTTTTT. It yields the protein CASSQNRDSRFF.

V and J are TRBV28 and TRBJ1-1, with 8 bases lining up with TRBD1. The CDR3 runs 15 residues. Looked up from germline, CDR1 is MDHEN and CDR2 is SYDVKM. V was pared by 4 bases and J by 7 bases, with 11 bases of the junction left unmatched. CDR3 residues: CASSSDRAGNDEAFF. The CDR3 DNA sequence: TGTGCCAGCAGTTCGGACAGGGCGGGAAATGATGAAGCTTTCTTT.

The rearrangement joins TRBV6-5 to TRBJ2-5; D may be TRBD2 (6 bases). The CDR3 length is 14 residues. CDR1 and CDR2 from the germline V gene are MNHEY and SVGAGI. Trimming shortened V by 4 bases and J by 4 bases, and 13 bases separated the two germline ends. The CDR3: CASSFTSGLETQYF. The CDR3 nucleotides read TGTGCCAGCAGTTTTACCAGCGGGTTAGAGACCCAGTACTTC.

The chain recombines TRBV4-2 with TRBJ2-3, with 7 bases that match TRBD2. CDR3 length equals 17 residues. V gave up 2 bases and J gave up 1 base; unmatched junction bases: 9. CDR1 LGHNA and CDR2 YNFKEQ come from the germline V gene. The CDR3 protein is CASSQTPSGEGTDTQYF. CDR3 DNA: TGTGCCAGCAGCCAAACCCCGAGCGGGGAGGGCACAGATACGCAGTATTTT.